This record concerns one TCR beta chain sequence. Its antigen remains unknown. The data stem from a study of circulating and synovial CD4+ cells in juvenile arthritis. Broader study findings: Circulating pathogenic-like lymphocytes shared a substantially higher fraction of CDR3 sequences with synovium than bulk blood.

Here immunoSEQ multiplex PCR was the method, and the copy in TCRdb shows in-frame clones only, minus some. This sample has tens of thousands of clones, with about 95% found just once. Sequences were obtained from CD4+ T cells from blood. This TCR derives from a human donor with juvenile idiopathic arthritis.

CDR3 region: CASSQPGKNEKLFF. In nucleotides, the CDR3 is TGCGCCAGCAGCCAACCGGGGAAAAATGAAAAACTGTTTTTT. This rearrangement joins TRBV4-1 to TRBJ1-4; D unclear. CDR1 is MGHRA and CDR2 is YSYEKL in the germline V gene. The CDR3 extends over 14 amino acids. The V end was cut by 2 bases, the J end by 5 bases, with 9 bases between.